This is a list of T cell receptor beta chains from one sample in a study of blood T cells in healthy people across ages. MiXCR, run by TCRdb on the 5' RACE reads, gives a single entry per CDR3 protein. Counted here are about a million distinct CDR3 sequences, around 48% occurring once; the ten biggest clones make up about an eighth. Sequenced: blood. Receptors originate from a man between 25 and 39 years old in good health. Each CDR3 is given with its conserved first and last residue. A D gene is named only where the DNA matches it firmly. A clone size is listed for some rows: how often the clone was seen (once, few, many), or a class if it is expanded.

size,J,D,V,CDR3,DNA
.,TRBJ2-7,TRBD1,TRBV5-6,CASSLPGQTTYEQYF,TGTGCCAGCAGCTTGCCGGGACAGACCACTTACGAGCAGTACTTC
few,TRBJ2-3,.,TRBV7-3,CASSMTGDTQYF,TGTGCCAGCAGCATGACAGGAGATACGCAGTATTTT
.,TRBJ1-2,.,TRBV27,CASSLAEGPNYGYTF,TGTGCCAGCAGTTTAGCTGAAGGGCCTAACTATGGCTACACCTTC
once,TRBJ2-3,TRBD2,TRBV24-1,CATSGYSGGATSTDTQYF,TGTGCCACCAGTGGCTACAGCGGGGGAGCAACTAGCACAGATACGCAGTATTTT
few,TRBJ2-5,TRBD2,TRBV6-6,CASSYSYLTSGGETQYF,TGTGCCAGCAGTTACTCTTATTTGACTAGCGGGGGAGAGACCCAGTACTTC
.,TRBJ2-7,.,TRBV5-1,CASSLFQRPEQYF,TGCGCCAGCAGCCTCTTCCAACGCCCCGAGCAGTACTTC
.,TRBJ2-5,.,TRBV2,CASSTLGETQYF,TGTGCCAGCAGTACCCTAGGAGAGACCCAGTACTTC
.,TRBJ1-1,.,TRBV29-1,CSVDEGRVRYTEAFF,TGCAGCGTTGACGAGGGCAGGGTAAGGTACACTGAAGCTTTCTTT
few,TRBJ2-1,TRBD2,TRBV12-3/TRBV12-4,CASSLTAGGPHNEQFF,TGTGCCAGCAGTTTAACCGCGGGGGGGCCCCACAATGAGCAGTTCTTC
few,TRBJ2-1,.,TRBV28,CASSLLGTSTYNEQFF,TGTGCCAGCAGTTTATTGGGGACCTCAACCTACAATGAGCAGTTCTTC
few,TRBJ2-4,TRBD1,TRBV20-1,CSAPDRTGGIRAKNIQYF,TGCAGTGCCCCAGACCGGACAGGGGGCATTAGGGCCAAAAACATTCAGTACTTC
.,TRBJ2-7,TRBD1,TRBV6-1,CASSHTGGYEQYF,TGTGCCAGCAGTCATACAGGGGGCTACGAGCAGTACTTC
.,TRBJ2-6,.,TRBV7-3,CASSLYHTGANVLTF,TGTGCCAGCAGCTTATATCATACTGGGGCCAACGTCCTGACTTTC
.,TRBJ2-2,.,TRBV24-1,CATSVGHRNTGELFF,TGTGCCACCAGTGTGGGACACCGGAACACCGGGGAGCTGTTTTTT
few,TRBJ1-2,.,TRBV9,CARNSLPNYGYTF,TGTGCCAGAAACAGCCTTCCTAACTATGGCTACACCTTC
once,TRBJ1-2,.,TRBV20-1,CSARLRQTGYTF,TGCAGTGCTAGATTGCGACAGACTGGCTACACCTTC
.,TRBJ1-5,TRBD1,TRBV28,CASSFPSGQGNQPQHF,TGTGCCAGCAGTTTCCCGTCGGGACAGGGAAATCAGCCCCAGCATTTT
.,TRBJ2-4,.,TRBV6-5,CASSYSAETRTSQYF,TGTGCCAGCAGTTACTCCGCCGAGACAAGAACGTCGCAGTACTTC
once,TRBJ2-3,TRBD2,TRBV5-1,CASSHPAGGTLTTDAQYF,TGCGCCAGCAGCCATCCAGCGGGGGGAACTTTAACCACAGATGCGCAGTATTTT
few,TRBJ1-6,.,TRBV25-1,CASSARGPSYNSPLHF,TGTGCCAGCAGTGCCAGGGGCCCATCCTATAATTCACCCCTCCACTTT
.,TRBJ2-3,.,TRBV7-2,CASSLAQGVADTQYF,TGTGCCAGCAGCTTAGCACAGGGAGTTGCAGATACGCAGTATTTT
many,TRBJ1-5,.,TRBV7-2,CASSFPGQPQHF,TGTGCCAGCAGCTTCCCCGGACAGCCCCAGCATTTT
few,TRBJ2-3,.,TRBV6-2/TRBV6-3,CASSYGLGSEKITDTQYF,TGTGCCAGCAGTTACGGTCTGGGGTCCGAGAAAATCACAGATACGCAGTATTTT
few,TRBJ1-6,.,TRBV7-6,CASSVATAESPLHF,TGTGCCAGCAGTGTGGCCACAGCTGAGTCACCCCTCCACTTT
.,TRBJ2-5,TRBD2,TRBV29-1,CSVLAGSETQYF,TGCAGCGTCTTAGCGGGAAGTGAGACCCAGTACTTC
.,TRBJ2-3,TRBD2,TRBV4-1,CASSLAAGGFLVDTQYF,TGCGCCAGCAGTCTTGCAGCGGGGGGCTTCCTTGTGGATACGCAGTATTTT
.,TRBJ1-2,TRBD1,TRBV5-1,CASSSRTGTLDYGYTF,TGCGCCAGCAGCTCCAGGACAGGGACCCTCGACTATGGCTACACCTTC
.,TRBJ2-3,.,TRBV7-2,CASSRGWVFGVTDTQYF,TGTGCCAGCAGCCGGGGGTGGGTTTTTGGAGTCACAGATACGCAGTATTTT
once,TRBJ2-7,.,TRBV7-9,CASSLWGMGANSYERYF,.
once,TRBJ2-1,.,TRBV21-1,CASSKGAGGSSYNEQFF,TGTGCCAGCAGCAAAGGGGCGGGAGGGAGCTCCTACAATGAGCAGTTCTTC
.,TRBJ2-3,TRBD2,TRBV27,CASSYSGGADTQYF,TGTGCCAGCAGTTATAGCGGGGGCGCAGATACGCAGTATTTT
few,TRBJ2-7,.,TRBV4-1,CASSQAQASYEQYF,TGCGCCAGCAGCCAAGCACAGGCCTCCTACGAGCAGTACTTC
few,TRBJ1-1,.,TRBV9,CASSEEGEGSTEAFF,TGTGCCAGCAGTGAGGAGGGGGAGGGGAGCACTGAAGCTTTCTTT
.,TRBJ2-7,.,TRBV7-2,CASSLAANSQAEQYF,TGTGCCAGCAGCTTAGCCGCCAACTCCCAGGCCGAGCAGTACTTC
.,TRBJ2-4,.,TRBV7-2,CASSPSFGVVKNIQYF,TGTGCCAGCAGCCCCTCTTTCGGGGTGGTCAAAAACATTCAGTACTTC